The 11 T cell receptor beta chains given below trace back to one sample, sequenced in a study of cytomegalovirus exposure and HLA in healthy donors. The PCR contained 60 Vbeta and 13 Jbeta primers. The repertoire was sequenced with immunoSEQ multiplex PCR; TCRdb's copy has only in-frame clones and lacks some. The data show roughly 200,000 clones, just under 85% seen once. The sequenced material came from PBMCs. These receptors were taken from a woman in her thirties or forties in good health and CMV-seronegative.

The sample holds a few counts of this clone. The CDR3 region has the DNA TGTGCCAGCAGCTCGACCGGACACAAATACGAGCAGTACTTC. It yields the protein CASSSTGHKYEQYF. The rearrangement uses TRBV7-2 and TRBJ2-7; maybe TRBD1 (5 bases). This CDR3 contains 14 residues. Trimming took 4 bases from V and 4 from J, leaving 14 bases between them. From germline, CDR1 is SGHTA and CDR2 FQGNSA.

The gene calls are TRBV9 and TRBJ1-3; D call uncertain. The length of the CDR3 is 15 residues. With 4 bases removed from V and 0 bases from J, the gap between germline ends came to 11 bases. Germline V gene lookup returns CDR1 SGDLS and CDR2 YYNGEE. For the CDR3, the DNA is TGTGCCAGCAGCCTCCGGGAGAGCTCTGGAAACACCATATATTTT. This codes for CASSLRESSGNTIYF.

The chain joins TRBV5-1 to TRBJ2-5, with D possibly matching TRBD1 (6 bases). Deletions cut 2 bases from V and 1 base from J, with 15 bases between. CDR3 length equals 16 residues. Germline CDR1 reads SGHRS; CDR2 reads YFSETQ. In DNA form, the CDR3 reads TGCGCCAGCAGCTTCAACCCACAGGGCGGCCAAGAGACCCAGTACTTC. Amino acids: CASSFNPQGGQETQYF. Complete variable domain (other parts from reference TRBV5-1 and TRBJ2-5): KAGVTQTPRYLIKTRGQQVTLSCSPISGHRSVSWYQQTPGQGLQFLFEYFSETQRNKGNFPGRFSGRQFSNSRSEMNVSTLELGDSALYLCASSFNPQGGQETQYFGPGTRLLVL.

This clone was counted once. The chain joins TRBV13 to TRBJ2-1, with TRBD2 identical over 7 bases. Trimming removed 3 bases from V and 9 bases from J; junction bases left unmatched: 11. Germline loops: CDR1 PRHDT, CDR2 FYEKMQ (reference sequence). The CDR3 has 15 amino acids. The CDR3 protein is CASSLGDYPGTEQFF. The CDR3 nucleotides read TGTGCCAGCAGCTTGGGGGACTACCCAGGTACTGAGCAGTTCTTC.

This chain connects TRBV4-1 to TRBJ2-3, with 8 bases matching TRBD1. V lost 0 bases to trimming and J lost 5 bases; unmatched junction nucleotides: 13. CDR1 and CDR2 from the germline V gene are MGHRA and YSYEKL. The CDR3 loop spans 18 amino acids. CDR3 loop: CASSQEGPTGATVDTQYF. CDR3 bases: TGCGCCAGCAGCCAAGAGGGGCCGACAGGGGCGACGGTAGATACGCAGTATTTT.

Remarks on this clone: Other DNA sequences within the sample encode an identical CDR3. V usage is TRBV30 and J usage is TRBJ2-7, with a tentative D call TRBD1 (6 bases). The V end was cut by 2 bases, the J end by 4 bases, with 15 bases between. CDR1 is GTSNPN and CDR2 is SVGIG in the germline V gene (reference sequence). This CDR3 contains 14 residues. CDR3 nucleotide sequence: TGTGCCTGGAGTTCGCTGGCAGGGGCTTACGAGCAGTACTTC. Amino acid sequence: CAWSSLAGAYEQYF. Combining the CDR3 with reference TRBV30 and TRBJ2-7 gives the whole variable domain SQTIHQWPATLVQPVGSPLSLECTVEGTSNPNLYWYRQAAGRGLQLLFYSVGIGQISSEVPQNLSASRPQDRQFILSSKKLLLSDSGFYLCAWSSLAGAYEQYFGPGTRLTVT.

The sample holds one count of this clone. The junction and the germline gene differ at one end; a read error may be behind it. The V call is TRBV19, the J call TRBJ1-6; 8 nucleotides match TRBD1. The CDR3 sequence is 19 residues long. CDR1 is LNHDA and CDR2 is SQIVND in the germline V gene (reference sequence). The CDR3 DNA reads as TGTGCCGGTAGCTTCTTATCGACAGGGGCCAGCTCCTATAATTCACCCCTCCACTTT. It yields the protein CAGSFLSTGASSYNSPLHF.

The V call is TRBV27, the J call TRBJ1-2; TRBD1 matches 12 bases. Germline values: CDR1 MNHEY, CDR2 SMNVEV (reference sequence). Trimming at V came to 9 bases and at J to 6 bases, leaving 14 bases not matched to a gene. The CDR3 sequence is 16 residues long. CDR3 nucleotides: TGTGCCAGTTCTTGGGGACAGGGGGCGAGAGAGCATGGCTACACCTTC. Amino acids: CASSWGQGAREHGYTF.

The chain carries TRBV2 and TRBJ2-7; tentative D call: TRBD1 (7 bases). This CDR3 is built from 15 residues. CDR1 SNHLY and CDR2 FYNNEI come from the germline V gene. The V end was cut by 3 bases, the J end by 6 bases, with 18 bases between. The CDR3 protein is CASSDSGGGAGEQYF. In nucleotides, the CDR3 is TGTGCCAGCAGTGACTCTGGAGGGGGCGCTGGCGAGCAGTACTTC.

This clone was counted between two and nine times. CDR3 protein: CASSRLSPEESNQPQHF. In nucleotides, the CDR3 is TGTGCCAGTAGTAGACTTTCCCCCGAAGAGAGCAATCAGCCCCAGCATTTT. The chain employs TRBV19 and TRBJ1-5; D not resolved. This CDR3 comprises 17 residues. V gave up 4 bases and J gave up 1 base, with 17 bases separating them. Germline CDR1 reads LNHDA; CDR2 reads SQIVND (reference sequence).

The gene calls are TRBV5-1 and TRBJ2-1; 9 bases are a match to TRBD2. Germline CDR1 is SGHRS and CDR2 is YFSETQ. V lost 4 bases to trimming and J lost 6 bases; unmatched junction nucleotides: 8. CDR3 length equals 15 residues. This CDR3 reads CASSMGLAGLNEQFF. DNA for the CDR3: TGCGCCAGCAGCATGGGGCTAGCGGGGCTCAATGAGCAGTTCTTC.